This TCR beta chain was identified in a study of technical replicates of blood from a few donors. TCRdb keeps only in-frame clones here, not all; method: immunoSEQ multiplex PCR. The repertoire consists of more than 80,000 clones, with roughly 95% occurring once and the leading ten covering about 0.23%. V dropped 3 bases and J dropped 4 bases, with 7 bases sitting between them. Germline V gene data show CDR1 as MNHEY and CDR2 as SMNVEV (reference sequence). The CDR3 is 13 residues long. This receptor was taken from a human donor in good health. This sequence joins TRBV27 and TRBJ2-1; D is perhaps TRBD1 (6 bases). Source material: T cells isolated from PBMCs. In DNA, the CDR3 is TGTGCCAGCAGTTTTGACAGGTACAATGAGCAGTTCTTC. This codes for CASSFDRYNEQFF.